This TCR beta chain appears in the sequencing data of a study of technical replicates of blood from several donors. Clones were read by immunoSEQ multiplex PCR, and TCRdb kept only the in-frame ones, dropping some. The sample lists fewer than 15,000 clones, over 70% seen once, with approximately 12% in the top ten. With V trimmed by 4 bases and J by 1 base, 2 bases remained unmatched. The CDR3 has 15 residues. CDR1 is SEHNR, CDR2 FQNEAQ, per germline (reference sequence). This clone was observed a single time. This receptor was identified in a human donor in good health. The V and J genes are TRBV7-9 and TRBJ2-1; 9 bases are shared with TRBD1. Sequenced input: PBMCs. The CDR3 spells CASSSGQGSYNEQFF. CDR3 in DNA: TGTGCCAGCAGCTCGGGACAGGGTTCCTACAATGAGCAGTTCTTC.